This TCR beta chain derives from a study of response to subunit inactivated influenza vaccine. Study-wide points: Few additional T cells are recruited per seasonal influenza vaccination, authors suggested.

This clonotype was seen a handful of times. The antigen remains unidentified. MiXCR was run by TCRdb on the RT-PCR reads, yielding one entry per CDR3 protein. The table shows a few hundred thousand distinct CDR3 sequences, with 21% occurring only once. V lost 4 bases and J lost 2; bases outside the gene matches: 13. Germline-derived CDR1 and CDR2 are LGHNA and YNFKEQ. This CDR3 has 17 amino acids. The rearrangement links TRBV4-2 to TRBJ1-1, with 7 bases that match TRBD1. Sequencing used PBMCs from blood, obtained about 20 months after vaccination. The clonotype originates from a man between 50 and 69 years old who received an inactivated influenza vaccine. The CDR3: CASSPYSLRTGNTEAFF. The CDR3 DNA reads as TGTGCCAGCAGCCCCTACAGCCTCCGGACAGGAAACACTGAAGCTTTCTTT.